This paragraph reports one TCR beta chain. Its antigen is as yet unknown. The junction had 2 bases not matched to a gene; V was cut back by 2 bases and J by 7 bases. The germline gives CDR1 MNHEY, CDR2 SMNVEV (reference sequence). This CDR3 has 12 amino acids. The data belong to a study of T cell responses to AZD1222 COVID-19 vaccine. The study, taken as a whole, reports: Mostly white British, mostly female donors; authors suggested clonal diversity may be underestimated.

Data came from immunoSEQ multiplex PCR; TCRdb stores just in-frame clones and leaves some out. The profile covers fewer than 95,000 clones, with approximately 90% appearing a single time and more than 5% taken by the ten largest. This chain uses TRBV27 with TRBJ2-7; 7 bases fit TRBD1. The sample in question was peripheral blood, obtained 28 days after the second AZD1222 dose. The sequence came from an adult who received the AZD1222 COVID-19 vaccine. The CDR3 reads CASSLTQGEQYF. The DNA of the CDR3 is TGTGCCAGCAGTTTAACACAGGGGGAGCAGTACTTC.